This T cell receptor (beta chain) originates from a study of blood T cell repertoires in COVID-19. The table came from immunoSEQ multiplex PCR; TCRdb's copy has only in-frame clones and leaves some out. The sample holds roughly 230,000 clones, about four fifths seen once. The source material was peripheral blood. This sequence was found in a man aged 45-65 years with acute or convalescent COVID-19.

CDR3 DNA sequence: TGTGCCAGCAGCGTAGGTCGGACAGGGTCCGACGAGCAGTACTTC. Translation: CASSVGRTGSDEQYF. This chain connects TRBV9 to TRBJ2-7; 8 nucleotides line up with TRBD1. The trim removed 0 bases at V and 5 bases at J, leaving 7 bases unmatched. Germline V gives CDR1 SGDLS, CDR2 YYNGEE. The CDR3 length is 15 residues.